One T cell receptor (beta chain) is described in this entry. These data originate in a study of blood T cell repertoires in COVID-19. Trimming stripped 1 base from V and 5 bases from J, with 11 bases between. Germline CDR1 MDHEN, CDR2 SYDVKM. The CDR3 length is 14 residues. Per the original data handling: Researchers report that nucleated cell counts were estimated from reference gene primer amplification. Here immunoSEQ multiplex PCR was the method, and the copy in TCRdb shows in-frame clones only, minus some. The V and J calls and clone size are taken from that table; D and trimming were inferred from the DNA. The data contain roughly 250,000 clones, about 80% of them singletons.

The genes are TRBV28 and TRBJ2-5, with D perhaps TRBD2 (5 bases). This receptor was obtained from a woman over 75 with acute or convalescent COVID-19. Source material: peripheral blood. Written as DNA, the CDR3 is TGTGCCAGCAGTTTATTCACTAGGGTGGAGACCCAGTACTTC. It translates to CASSLFTRVETQYF.